This TCR beta chain comes out of a study of cytomegalovirus exposure and HLA in healthy donors. V was clipped by 6 bases and J by 4 bases, with 15 bases between them. CDR3 length: 15 residues. CDR1 is LGHNA and CDR2 is YSLEER in the germline V gene. Data came from immunoSEQ multiplex PCR; TCRdb stores just in-frame clones and leaves some out. The repertoire holds approximately 160,000 clones, with 80% to 85% as singletons. Study findings and constraints: A few chains linked to CMV were shown in vitro to be specific for CMV antigens.

This clone has a single count. The antigen is unknown. The source material was PBMCs. The rearrangement links TRBV4-3 to TRBJ2-2, with a tentative D call TRBD1 (6 bases). This TCR was sampled from a man aged 25 to 45 in good health and CMV-seropositive. Here the CDR3 reads CASSPGVRGTGELFF. CDR3 in DNA: TGCGCCAGCAGTCCCGGTGTCAGGGGCACCGGGGAGCTGTTTTTT.